This paragraph covers one T cell receptor (beta chain) sequence. V lost 0 bases to trimming and J lost 8 bases; unmatched junction nucleotides: 5. This CDR3 has 16 amino acids. Germline V gives CDR1 SGDLS, CDR2 YYNGEE. These data come from a study of T cell clones after liver transplantation. Turning to the study itself: Immunosuppression withdrawal was tried within 2 years after liver transplantation in this trial. Timepoints were pre-transplant, pre-withdrawal, and after withdrawal was completed or failed. Pre-transplant mixed lymphocyte reactions yielded third-party-reactive TCRbeta sequences as comparators for graft-donor-reactive sequences. Until 12-24 months post-transplant, subjects got standard immunosuppression and no induction.

This table comes from immunoSEQ multiplex PCR, and its TCRdb copy is limited to in-frame clones, with some not included. The table has about 74,000 clones, about four fifths seen once. This specimen consisted of CD4+ T cells from blood, obtained before liver transplant. The source of this sequence is a human donor who received a liver transplant. This sequence joins TRBV9 and TRBJ2-1; 13 bases match TRBD2. CDR3 sequence: CASSVDGLAGDYEQFF. In DNA, the CDR3 is TGTGCCAGCAGCGTAGACGGACTAGCGGGAGACTATGAGCAGTTCTTC.